These 7 T cell receptor beta chains came from one sample sequenced in a study of CD8 T cells in ankylosing spondylitis (dated by TCRdb to 2017 to 2019). Libraries were built with 5' RACE. Instrument on record: Illumina HiSeq 2500. TCRdb reran the public reads through fastp at Q25 and MiXCR, keeping productive beta chains. Every CDR3 protein is listed once, alongside the most common genes and DNA of its rows. Present in this sample are 650,000 to 800,000 distinct CDR3 sequences, 15% to 20% of which were seen just once. The ten largest clones add up to under 20% of the sample. Study-wide findings and limitations: A TCR beta motif of about eight highly homologous amino acid variants appeared characteristic of blood from ankylosing spondylitis patients.

The antigens for these receptors are not known. Source material: blood, either unsorted or a sorted T cell fraction (not recorded which). The receptors shown here come from a male donor with ankylosing spondylitis.

The V and J genes are TRBV2 and TRBJ2-5; a possible D gene is TRBD2 (5 bases). Germline CDR1 is SNHLY and CDR2 is FYNNEI. The V and J ends lost 8 bases and 5 bases respectively, with 21 bases between them. CDR3 length equals 15 residues. For the CDR3, the DNA is TGTGCCAGCCGGCTGGTCGGAGGTCCTCAGGAGACCCAGTACTTC. It yields the protein CASRLVGGPQETQYF.

This clonotype was counted at least ten times. The chain recombines TRBV20-1 with TRBJ2-7, with 7 bases lining up with TRBD1. In germline, CDR1 is DFQATT, CDR2 SNEGSKA (reference sequence). V trimming: 0 bases; J trimming: 2 bases; junction bases outside the gene matches: 7. This CDR3 is built from 15 residues. As DNA, the CDR3 is TGCAGTGCTAGAGATCTCGGGACAGTTACCTACGAGCAGTACTTC. Translated: CSARDLGTVTYEQYF.

The chain is built from TRBV20-1 and TRBJ1-2; D unresolved. Deletions cut 7 bases from V and 5 bases from J, with 11 bases between. The germline V gene has CDR1 DFQATT and CDR2 SNEGSKA (reference sequence). The CDR3 has 11 residues. CDR3 DNA sequence: TGCAGTGTCCCCGGTTGGTATGGCTACACCTTC. Translation: CSVPGWYGYTF.

This clonotype was found a few times. The chain recombines TRBV5-6 with TRBJ1-1; no reliable D call. CDR1 and CDR2 (germline): SGHDT, YYEEEE. The V and J ends lost 0 bases and 3 bases respectively, with 9 bases between them. The CDR3 is 14 amino acids. The CDR3 nucleotides read TGTGCCAGCAGCTTGGAGCGGGGTGACACTGAAGCTTTCTTT. This codes for CASSLERGDTEAFF.

The V gene is TRBV7-9, the J gene TRBJ1-2; tentatively, D is TRBD1 (5 bases). The ends were cut back, 5 bases at V and 2 bases at J, with 15 bases in the middle. The V gene's germline CDR1 is SEHNR and CDR2 FQNEAQ (reference sequence). The CDR3 has 15 amino acids. The CDR3 sequence: CASSGGGTANYGYTF. CDR3 DNA sequence: TGTGCCAGCAGCGGAGGCGGGACGGCGAACTATGGCTACACCTTC. Based on the CDR3 plus reference TRBV7-9 and TRBJ1-2, the full variable domain is DTGVSQNPRHKITKRGQNVTFRCDPISEHNRLYWYRQTLGQGPEFLTYFQNEAQLEKSRLLSDRFSAERPKGSFSTLEIQRTEQGDSAMYLCASSGGGTANYGYTFGSGTRLTVV.

V is TRBV7-9 and J is TRBJ2-1; 11 nucleotides match TRBD2. CDR3 length: 15 residues. The J segment lost 8 bases and the V segment lost 5 bases, leaving 8 bases of the junction unmatched. Germline CDR1 reads SEHNR; CDR2 reads FQNEAQ (reference sequence). CDR3 loop: CASSAGLAATYEQFF. The CDR3 DNA reads as TGTGCCAGCAGCGCGGGACTAGCGGCGACATATGAGCAGTTCTTC.

This clonotype has at least ten counts. This CDR3 reads CASSQENEQYF. The CDR3 nucleotides read TGTGCCAGCAGCCAAGAAAACGAGCAGTACTTC. This rearrangement joins TRBV4-2 to TRBJ2-7, with D unresolved. This CDR3 region has 11 residues. V lost 0 bases and J 5 bases, leaving 2 bases between the germline ends. Germline V gives CDR1 LGHNA, CDR2 YNFKEQ.